This T cell receptor beta chain was found in a study of PD-1 blockade in classical Hodgkin lymphoma. Study information: Intravenous delivery of nivolumab at 3 mg/kg to patients occurred every 2 weeks.

The CDR3 has 16 residues. Trimming took 1 base from V and 4 from J; bases not matched to a gene: 3. Per germline, CDR1 LGHNA and CDR2 YNFKEQ. The repertoire was sequenced with immunoSEQ multiplex PCR; TCRdb's copy has only in-frame clones and lacks some. This sample has about 150,000 clones; 78% occur once, and the top ten carry roughly 8.4%. With respect to this clone: No antigen is known for it.

Study results and limitations: The CD4+ diversity rise by C4D1 was clearest in complete responders. Exclusion removed patients who began nivolumab under 1 year after ASCT. The study found complete responders had baseline diversity similar to newly diagnosed patients.

Every single patient, without exception, relapsed after autologous stem cell transplantation, and brentuximab vedotin exposure varied. The TCR was taken from a human donor with classical Hodgkin lymphoma. This chain links TRBV4-2 with TRBJ2-1, with 11 bases fitting TRBD2. The source material was peripheral blood mononuclear cells (PBMCs), sampled before the second cycle of nivolumab. The CDR3 is CASSQVGLAGYNEQFF. The CDR3, as DNA: TGTGCCAGCAGCCAAGTTGGACTAGCGGGTTACAATGAGCAGTTCTTC.